Following are 30 T cell receptor beta chains from one sample sequenced in a study of T cell repertoires in cytomegalovirus infection. TCRdb recomputed calls from the reads with MiXCR, one row per CDR3 protein. This table has roughly 300,000 distinct CDR3 sequences, more than 8% appearing once. The sample taken for sequencing was PBMCs. These receptors came from a human donor in good health (CMV status not recorded). Some clones in this sample may be carry-over from other donors' samples.

This clonotype was counted many times. CDR3 in amino acids: CASSLRVRSNQPQHF. The CDR3 region has the DNA TGTGCCAGCAGTTTAAGGGTGAGAAGCAATCAGCCCCAGCATTTT. V is TRBV12-3 or TRBV12-4 and J is TRBJ1-5; D is unclear. The CDR3 sequence is 15 residues long. Trimming pared 2 bases from V and 1 base from J, leaving 9 bases between.

This clonotype was seen only a few times. This rearrangement joins TRBV6-5 to TRBJ1-2, with D possibly TRBD1 on 6 matching bases. CDR1 and CDR2 (germline): MNHEY, SVGAGI. Between the trimmed V and J ends, which lost 2 bases and 2 bases, there was a span of 9 bases. The CDR3 contains 14 residues. The CDR3 loop is CASSYRRGNYGYTF. The CDR3 DNA reads as TGTGCCAGCAGTTACAGAAGGGGGAACTATGGCTACACCTTC.

This clonotype has only a few counts. The chain is built from TRBV12-3 or TRBV12-4 and TRBJ1-3; D perhaps matches TRBD1 (6 bases). This CDR3 is 15 amino acids long. Trimming took off 7 bases at V and 0 bases at J, with 13 bases between the two ends. The CDR3 loop is CASTLRGPSGNTIYF. The CDR3 DNA reads TGTGCCAGCACCCTCCGGGGGCCCTCTGGAAACACCATATATTTT.

This clonotype has at least ten counts. V and J are TRBV7-2 and TRBJ2-5; TRBD1 agrees at 7 bases. Germline CDR1 SGHTA, CDR2 FQGNSA. CDR3 length equals 17 residues. Unmatched junction bases numbered 13, after V lost 2 bases and J lost 4 bases. This CDR3 is CASSLLQGLLKGETQYF. CDR3 DNA: TGTGCCAGCAGCTTACTACAGGGGTTGTTAAAAGGAGAGACCCAGTACTTC. Based on the CDR3 plus reference TRBV7-2 and TRBJ2-5, the full variable domain is GAGVSQSPSNKVTEKGKDVELRCDPISGHTALYWYRQSLGQGLEFLIYFQGNSAPDKSGLPSDRFSAERTGGSVSTLTIQRTQQEDSAVYLCASSLLQGLLKGETQYFGPGTRLLVL.

The V call is TRBV20-1, the J call TRBJ2-3; 7 nucleotides line up with TRBD2. This CDR3 spans 16 amino acids. Trimming removed 0 bases from V and 2 bases from J; junction bases left unmatched: 8. CDR1 is DFQATT and CDR2 is SNEGSKA in the germline V gene (reference sequence). This CDR3 reads CSARELVGGPTDTQYF. Here the CDR3 DNA reads TGCAGTGCTAGAGAATTAGTGGGAGGGCCCACAGATACGCAGTATTTT.

Details on this clonotype: A junction end diverges from the germline sequence, so it may reflect a read error. This sequence joins TRBV7-2 and TRBJ1-3; D uncertain. There are 12 residues in the CDR3. Germline V gives CDR1 SGHTA, CDR2 FQGNSA. CDR3 nucleotide sequence: TGTGCCAGCAGCCTAAGCGGTGCGGTCCTTGATTTT. Its translation is CASSLSGAVLDF.

This clonotype was observed a handful of times. V gene TRBV6-2 or TRBV6-3 combines with J gene TRBJ2-1; TRBD2 matches at 8 bases. Germline values: CDR1 MNHEY, CDR2 SVGEGT. This CDR3 contains 15 residues. The V segment lost 5 bases and the J segment 4 bases; nucleotides outside the gene matches: 7. CDR3 region: CASSHSGTIYNEQFF. The CDR3 DNA follows: TGTGCCAGCAGTCATAGCGGGACTATATACAATGAGCAGTTCTTC.

This clonotype has a count of ten or more. The chain has TRBV7-2 and TRBJ2-1; 9 bases are shared with TRBD2. With 5 bases clipped from V and 6 bases from J, the junction kept 5 bases outside the gene matches. Germline lookup yields CDR1 SGHTA and CDR2 FQGNSA. The CDR3 extends over 14 amino acids. The CDR3 bases are TGTGCCAGCAGCCGGGGACTAGCCTTCAATGAGCAGTTCTTC. The encoded protein is CASSRGLAFNEQFF.

This clonotype was seen many times. This chain links TRBV7-2 with TRBJ1-2; tentative D call: TRBD1 (6 bases). The CDR3 runs to 16 residues. V was cut by 5 bases and J by 5 bases, with 21 bases left in between. Germline CDR1 and CDR2: SGHTA and FQGNSA. Written as DNA, the CDR3 is TGTGCCAGCAGCCAGGACCGGGGGGGCGGGCGATATGGCTACACCTTC. Protein sequence: CASSQDRGGGRYGYTF.

The J gene is TRBJ1-5, the V gene TRBV6-1, with D possibly matching TRBD1 (5 bases). Germline CDR1 is MNHNS and CDR2 is SASEGT. This CDR3 region has 16 residues. The V end was cut by 8 bases, the J end by 4 bases, with 21 bases between. Here the CDR3 DNA reads TGTGCCAGCCGGGAAACCCGGCAGGGAAGGAATCAGCCCCAGCATTTT. It translates to CASRETRQGRNQPQHF.

In its sample, this clonotype was seen a few times. V is TRBV19 and J is TRBJ2-2; a possible D gene is TRBD2 (7 bases). CDR1 is LNHDA and CDR2 is SQIVND in the germline V gene (reference sequence). This CDR3 comprises 16 residues. With 3 bases removed from V and 0 bases from J, the gap between germline ends came to 11 bases. CDR3 protein: CASSISGGSNTGELFF. CDR3 nucleotides: TGTGCCAGTAGTATTTCGGGGGGCTCGAACACCGGGGAGCTGTTTTTT. Using reference TRBV19 and TRBJ2-2 for the parts outside the CDR3, the full variable domain is DGGITQSPKYLFRKEGQNVTLSCEQNLNHDAMYWYRQDPGQGLRLIYYSQIVNDFQKGDIAEGYSVSREKKESFPLTVTSAQKNPTAFYLCASSISGGSNTGELFFGEGSRLTVL.

This clonotype was seen a handful of times. The chain employs TRBV14 and TRBJ2-7, with no clear D. Trimming stripped 1 base from V and 0 bases from J, with 13 bases between. Germline assignment: CDR1 SGHDN and CDR2 FVKESK. There are 16 residues in the CDR3. DNA for the CDR3: TGTGCCAGCAGCCAAGTGGATAGGTGGAGCTCCTACGAGCAGTACTTC. The encoded protein is CASSQVDRWSSYEQYF.

This clonotype was counted at least ten times. This chain joins TRBV20-1 and TRBJ1-6; 12 bases are shared with TRBD1. The J segment lost 2 bases and the V segment lost 5 bases, leaving 1 base of the junction unmatched. The CDR3 has 15 residues. Germline V gene sequence: CDR1 DFQATT, CDR2 SNEGSKA (reference sequence). Written as DNA, the CDR3 is TGCAGTGCTGGGACAGGGGGCGCCTATAATTCACCCCTCCACTTT. Encoded protein: CSAGTGGAYNSPLHF.

This clonotype was recorded many times. This rearrangement joins TRBV7-2 to TRBJ2-3; 9 bases are shared with TRBD2. The CDR3 is 18 residues long. V shed 5 bases and J 2 bases; nucleotides not matched to a gene: 14. Germline V gene data show CDR1 as SGHTA and CDR2 as FQGNSA. For the CDR3, the DNA is TGTGCCAGCAGCCCAACCCGGGTAGCGGGGGTGTTCACAGATACGCAGTATTTT. Translated: CASSPTRVAGVFTDTQYF.

The V gene is TRBV5-4, the J gene TRBJ1-6; D gene unclear. Between the trimmed V and J ends, which lost 3 bases and 14 bases, there was a span of 15 bases. CDR3 length: 13 amino acids. CDR1 and CDR2 from the germline V gene are SGHNT and YYREEE (reference sequence). The CDR3 nucleotides are TGTGCCAGCAGCTCCCACTTAAACTCGGCCCTCCACTTT. It yields the protein CASSSHLNSALHF.

This clonotype came up many times. This chain joins TRBV7-2 and TRBJ1-2; unclear D gene. From germline, CDR1 is SGHTA and CDR2 FQGNSA. The length of the CDR3 is 12 residues. Trimming removed 4 bases at V and 8 bases at J, with 11 bases between. CDR3 sequence (DNA): TGTGCCAGCAGCTGGACGACGAGCGGCTACACCTTC. It yields the protein CASSWTTSGYTF. Supplemented by reference TRBV7-2 and TRBJ1-2, the full variable domain reads GAGVSQSPSNKVTEKGKDVELRCDPISGHTALYWYRQSLGQGLEFLIYFQGNSAPDKSGLPSDRFSAERTGGSVSTLTIQRTQQEDSAVYLCASSWTTSGYTFGSGTRLTVV.

This clonotype was observed a handful of times. The V and J genes are TRBV7-8 and TRBJ2-2; D perhaps matches TRBD1 (5 bases). This CDR3 is 14 amino acids long. V was shortened by 6 bases and J by 5 bases, with 13 bases between the two germline ends. From germline, CDR1 is SGHVS and CDR2 FQNEAQ. DNA of the CDR3: TGTGCCAGCAGTGGGGCGATGGATACCGGGGAGCTGTTTTTT. Residues: CASSGAMDTGELFF.

This clonotype was seen ten or more times. V usage is TRBV7-2 and J usage is TRBJ2-2; possibly TRBD2 for D (6 bases). The germline V gene has CDR1 SGHTA and CDR2 FQGNSA. There are 16 residues in the CDR3. Trimming took 7 bases from V and 4 from J, leaving 19 bases between them. The CDR3 reads CASNRPSGVGTGELFF. The DNA of the CDR3 is TGTGCCAGCAACCGTCCGTCGGGAGTGGGCACCGGGGAGCTGTTTTTT.

The chain has TRBV4-1 and TRBJ2-7; 14 bases are a match to TRBD2. Looked up from germline, CDR1 is MGHRA and CDR2 is YSYEKL. The CDR3 sequence is 16 residues long. The trim removed 4 bases at V and 4 bases at J, leaving 6 bases unmatched. The CDR3 DNA is TGCGCCAGCAGCCCATCGACTAGCGGGAGGGGTTACGAGCAGTACTTC. Translation gives CASSPSTSGRGYEQYF.

This clonotype was observed at least ten times. The rearrangement uses TRBV11-2 and TRBJ2-1, with a possible D match to TRBD2 (6 bases). Trimming shortened V by 4 bases and J by 6 bases, and 16 bases separated the two germline ends. This CDR3 has 15 residues. CDR1 and CDR2 (germline): SGHAT, FQNNGV. The CDR3 coding sequence is TGTGCCAGCAGCTGGGGGACGGGGGTCATCAATGAGCAGTTCTTC. This codes for CASSWGTGVINEQFF. Together with reference TRBV11-2 and TRBJ2-1, the CDR3 gives the full variable domain: EAGVAQSPRYKIIEKRQSVAFWCNPISGHATLYWYQQILGQGPKLLIQFQNNGVVDDSQLPKDRFSAERLKGVDSTLKIQPAKLEDSAVYLCASSWGTGVINEQFFGPGTRLTVL.

This clonotype has only a few counts. The V call is TRBV7-9, the J call TRBJ2-4; D gene unclear. Germline V gives CDR1 SEHNR, CDR2 FQNEAQ (reference sequence). This CDR3 region has 11 residues. V gave up 5 bases and J gave up 7 bases, with 6 bases separating them. The CDR3 sequence is CASSGRNIQYF. CDR3 nucleotide sequence: TGTGCCAGCAGCGGACGCAACATTCAGTACTTC.

The sample holds many counts of this clonotype. V and J are TRBV7-2 and TRBJ1-5; D not resolved. V lost 5 bases and J lost 2, with 10 bases in between. The germline V gene has CDR1 SGHTA and CDR2 FQGNSA. The CDR3 has 14 amino acids. Here the CDR3 DNA reads TGTGCCAGCAGCCTGGGGTCTCGCAATCAGCCCCAGCATTTT. It yields the protein CASSLGSRNQPQHF.

This rearrangement joins TRBV7-2 to TRBJ2-7; the D gene is possibly TRBD2 (7 bases). There are 15 residues in the CDR3. Germline values: CDR1 SGHTA, CDR2 FQGNSA. V was trimmed by 5 bases and J by 3 bases, leaving 17 bases between them. This CDR3 reads CASSLGGGPYYEQYF. CDR3 sequence (DNA): TGTGCCAGCAGCCTTGGCGGGGGCCCGTACTACGAGCAGTACTTC.

This clonotype was seen only a few times. The chain uses TRBV2 and TRBJ1-2; a weak D match, TRBD1 (5 bases). CDR1 is SNHLY, CDR2 FYNNEI, per germline. The V end lost 2 bases, the J end lost 5 bases, and 15 bases lay between the germline ends. This CDR3 region has 15 residues. CDR3 loop: CASSEKGPPGYGYTF. The CDR3 nucleotides read TGTGCCAGCAGTGAAAAGGGACCCCCTGGGTATGGCTACACCTTC.

This clonotype came up a few times. The chain recombines TRBV28 with TRBJ2-1; weak D call: TRBD2 (5 bases). Trimming pared 6 bases from V and 0 bases from J, leaving 15 bases between. Germline-derived CDR1 and CDR2 are MDHEN and SYDVKM. This CDR3 contains 16 residues. The CDR3 reads CASSLNRGSSYNEQFF. CDR3 bases: TGTGCCAGCAGCCTGAATCGGGGAAGCTCCTACAATGAGCAGTTCTTC.

V is TRBV5-6 and J is TRBJ1-1; TRBD1 agrees at 9 bases. CDR3 length equals 16 residues. From germline, CDR1 is SGHDT and CDR2 YYEEEE. V dropped 5 bases and J dropped 5; count of bases not matched to a gene: 13. CDR3 DNA sequence: TGTGCCAGCAGTCGGGCGGGGACAGGGCTTCGGACTGAAGCTTTCTTT. Amino acid sequence: CASSRAGTGLRTEAFF.

About this clonotype: An end of the junction does not agree with germline; a read error may underlie this. The chain uses TRBV7-8 and TRBJ1-1; D is unclear. This CDR3 has 13 amino acids. The germline V gene encodes CDR1 SGHVS and CDR2 FQNEAQ. This CDR3 is CASSPILNNEAFF. In nucleotides, the CDR3 is TGTGCCAGCAGCCCAATCCTTAACAATGAAGCTTTCTTT.

The chain uses TRBV6-2 or TRBV6-3 and TRBJ2-7; 9 positions agree with TRBD1. The ends lost 2 bases at V and 4 bases at J; junction bases unmatched: 6. This CDR3 is built from 15 residues. The V gene's germline CDR1 is MNHEY and CDR2 SVGEGT. CDR3 loop: CASSYTGGNLYEQYF. The CDR3 DNA reads as TGTGCCAGCAGTTACACAGGGGGCAATTTGTACGAGCAGTACTTC.

The V gene is TRBV20-1, the J gene TRBJ2-1, with 8 bases matching TRBD2. V dropped 6 bases and J dropped 3; count of bases not matched to a gene: 13. The CDR3 is made up of 16 amino acids. Germline values: CDR1 DFQATT, CDR2 SNEGSKA (reference sequence). The CDR3 DNA reads TGCAGTGCAACCTTCCTACTAGCGGCCCACTACAATGAGCAGTTCTTC. Its translation is CSATFLLAAHYNEQFF.

This clonotype was observed a few times. The chain uses TRBV28 and TRBJ1-5, with D perhaps matching TRBD1 (6 bases). The CDR3 spans 15 residues. Germline assignment: CDR1 MDHEN and CDR2 SYDVKM. Trimming removed 7 bases at V and 3 bases at J, with 16 bases between. CDR3 DNA: TGTGCCAGCACATCAGGGGAAGTGGACAATCAGCCCCAGCATTTT. Encoded protein: CASTSGEVDNQPQHF.